A single sample gave rise to the 28 T cell receptor beta chains below, sequenced in a study of beta chain features in type 1 diabetes. These receptors lack a known antigen. What was sequenced were expressed TCRB transcripts, since all of the isolated RNA had been reverse transcribed. Libraries were prepared by immunoSEQ multiplex PCR; TCRdb keeps only in-frame clonotypes and omits some of them. The table has more than 550,000 clones, 11% to 15% seen once. The study, taken as a whole, reports: TCRB CDR3s were moderately but significantly shorter in Type 1 diabetes patients in all four CD4+ subsets.

Sequencing was performed on naive CD4+ T cells from blood. All receptors derive from a man younger than 30 with type 1 diabetes.

The sample holds a few counts of this clone. This chain uses TRBV5-5 with TRBJ2-3; D is ambiguous. The CDR3 contains 15 residues. In germline, CDR1 is SGHKS, CDR2 YYEKEE (reference sequence). The V and J ends lost 3 bases and 1 base respectively, with 12 bases between them. CDR3 in DNA: TGTGCCAGCAGCTGGCGTGAGTACGGCACAGATACGCAGTATTTT. Translating gives CASSWREYGTDTQYF.

The gene calls are TRBV10-3 and TRBJ2-2; D possibly corresponds to TRBD1 (6 bases). V lost 8 bases, J lost 1 base, and 14 bases lay in between. The CDR3 loop spans 15 amino acids. The germline CDR1 and CDR2 sequences are ENHRY and SYGVKD. The CDR3 sequence is CAIPNGTRNTGELFF. CDR3 nucleotide sequence: TGTGCCATCCCAAACGGGACAAGGAACACCGGGGAGCTGTTTTTT.

This clone came up a few times. The chain has TRBV2 and TRBJ2-7, with 7 bases aligning to TRBD2. The ends lost 3 bases at V and 5 bases at J; junction bases unmatched: 10. Germline-derived CDR1 and CDR2 are SNHLY and FYNNEI. The CDR3 runs to 15 residues. The CDR3 sequence: CASSDRREWMNEQYF. CDR3 DNA sequence: TGTGCCAGCAGTGATAGGCGGGAGTGGATGAACGAGCAGTACTTC.

The table lists this clone with a few counts. The chain combines TRBV5-1 with TRBJ2-7; D tentatively reads TRBD1 or TRBD2 (5 bases each). The V gene lost 4 bases and the J gene lost 0 bases, with 8 bases spanning the gap. CDR3 length equals 13 residues. Germline lookup yields CDR1 SGHRS and CDR2 YFSETQ. In DNA, the CDR3 is TGCGCCAGCAGCCGGGGCAGCTCCTACGAGCAGTACTTC. Residues: CASSRGSSYEQYF.

Written as DNA, the CDR3 is TGTGCCAGCAGTTTTTATGGGACAGGTGCCTACGAGCAGTACTTC. Its protein product is CASSFYGTGAYEQYF. V is TRBV27 and J is TRBJ2-7; TRBD1 matches at 8 bases. V trimming: 3 bases; J trimming: 2 bases; junction bases outside the gene matches: 6. The CDR3 spans 15 residues. Germline CDR1 MNHEY, CDR2 SMNVEV (reference sequence).

This chain uses TRBV6-5 with TRBJ1-1, with TRBD1 matching 7 bases. This CDR3 spans 14 amino acids. The germline V gene encodes CDR1 MNHEY and CDR2 SVGAGI. J gave up 1 base and V 6 bases, and 5 bases lay outside the gene matches. CDR3 sequence: CASSRDRPNTEAFF. CDR3 nucleotides: TGTGCCAGCAGCCGGGACAGACCGAACACTGAAGCTTTCTTT.

This clone turned up a few times. The gene calls are TRBV2 and TRBJ1-2, with 7 bases lining up with TRBD1. The J segment lost 4 bases and the V segment lost 6 bases, leaving 2 bases of the junction unmatched. CDR1 is SNHLY, CDR2 FYNNEI, per germline. The CDR3 loop spans 12 amino acids. CDR3 nucleotides: TGTGCCAGCAGAGAGGGGGCCTATGGCTACACCTTC. Translated: CASREGAYGYTF.

The sample holds a few counts of this clone. V is TRBV7-9 and J is TRBJ1-1; unclear D gene. This CDR3 has 13 residues. CDR1 is SEHNR, CDR2 FQNEAQ, per germline (reference sequence). Trimming stripped 6 bases from V and 0 bases from J, with 8 bases between. CDR3 amino acids: CASRLVLNTEAFF. The DNA of the CDR3 is TGTGCCAGCAGACTAGTCCTGAACACTGAAGCTTTCTTT.

This chain connects TRBV9 to TRBJ2-2, with D possibly being TRBD1 or TRBD2 (5 bases each). The V end lost 3 bases, the J end lost 3 bases, and 15 bases lay between the germline ends. Per germline, CDR1 SGDLS and CDR2 YYNGEE. The CDR3 consists of 16 residues. In DNA form, the CDR3 reads TGTGCCAGCAGCGGAACCGGGACCCGGGACACCGGGGAGCTGTTTTTT. Its protein is CASSGTGTRDTGELFF.

V usage is TRBV29-1 and J usage is TRBJ2-2; a possible D gene is TRBD2 (6 bases). The V end lost 2 bases, the J end lost 5 bases, and 12 bases lay between the germline ends. This CDR3 has 14 residues. Germline V gene lookup returns CDR1 SQVTM and CDR2 ANQGSEA. Written as DNA, the CDR3 is TGCAGCGTTGAATCCGGGGGTAGGACCGGGGAGCTGTTTTTT. Translating it yields CSVESGGRTGELFF.

This clone was recorded a few times. This chain joins TRBV13 and TRBJ2-7; possibly TRBD2 for D (6 bases). CDR3 length equals 14 residues. Looked up from germline, CDR1 is PRHDT and CDR2 is FYEKMQ (reference sequence). The ends were cut back, 5 bases at V and 0 bases at J, with 11 bases in the middle. This chain's CDR3 is CASSPSEGSYEQYF. Written as DNA, the CDR3 is TGTGCCAGCAGCCCCTCGGAGGGCTCCTACGAGCAGTACTTC.

This clone was counted a few times. V gene TRBV5-1 combines with J gene TRBJ2-3; the D is unclear. The CDR3 totals 15 residues. V was cut by 0 bases and J by 4 bases, with 12 bases left in between. Per the germline V gene, CDR1 is SGHRS and CDR2 is YFSETQ. The CDR3 DNA follows: TGCGCCAGCAGCTTGGGTCAGGTCGATTCAGATACGCAGTATTTT. Amino acid sequence: CASSLGQVDSDTQYF.

The rearrangement links TRBV27 to TRBJ2-7; the match to TRBD1 covers 9 bases. Germline V gene data show CDR1 as MNHEY and CDR2 as SMNVEV (reference sequence). The CDR3 totals 13 residues. Unmatched junction bases numbered 2, after V lost 6 bases and J lost 2 bases. CDR3 residues: CASRRTGAYEQYF. The CDR3 DNA follows: TGTGCCAGCAGGAGGACAGGGGCCTACGAGCAGTACTTC.

This clone was detected only a few times. The gene calls are TRBV27 and TRBJ2-7; 7 bases map to TRBD2. The J segment lost 2 bases and the V segment lost 5 bases, leaving 6 bases of the junction unmatched. Germline-derived CDR1 and CDR2 are MNHEY and SMNVEV (reference sequence). CDR3 size: 14 residues. The DNA for the CDR3 is TGTGCCAGCAGTCCCGGGGGGACCACCTACGAGCAGTACTTC. Translating gives CASSPGGTTYEQYF.

This clone showed up just a few times. The J gene is TRBJ2-3, the V gene TRBV4-1; D call uncertain. V lost 0 bases to trimming and J lost 0 bases, with 10 bases between them. Germline CDR1 and CDR2: MGHRA and YSYEKL. The CDR3 is 16 residues long. This CDR3 is CASSQDRGRSTDTQYF. For the CDR3, the DNA is TGCGCCAGCAGCCAAGATCGTGGTAGGAGCACAGATACGCAGTATTTT.

The J gene is TRBJ2-7, the V gene TRBV7-3, with D perhaps matching TRBD1 (6 bases). The CDR3 runs to 15 residues. CDR1 is SGHTA, CDR2 FQGTGA, per germline. V shed 1 base and J shed 3 bases, with 13 bases lying between them. The CDR3 DNA reads TGTGCCAGCAGCTTAAGTTCGCAGGGGAGCTACGAGCAGTACTTC. This gives the protein CASSLSSQGSYEQYF. Supplemented by reference TRBV7-3 and TRBJ2-7, the full variable domain reads GAGVSQTPSNKVTEKGKYVELRCDPISGHTALYWYRQSLGQGPEFLIYFQGTGAADDSGLPNDRFFAVRPEGSVSTLKIQRTERGDSAVYLCASSLSSQGSYEQYFGPGTRLTVT.

The chain recombines TRBV30 with TRBJ1-1; 11 bases are a match to TRBD1. The V gene's germline CDR1 is GTSNPN and CDR2 SVGIG (reference sequence). J was trimmed by 2 bases and V by 5 bases; bases with no gene match: 4. There are 14 residues in the CDR3. As DNA, the CDR3 is TGTGCCTGGGGACAGGGGGCGTTAAACACTGAAGCTTTCTTT. Protein: CAWGQGALNTEAFF.

This clone came up a few times. The rearrangement links TRBV7-3 to TRBJ1-6; D is uncertain. Germline V gene data show CDR1 as SGHTA and CDR2 as FQGTGA. CDR3 size: 14 residues. V dropped 5 bases and J dropped 8 bases, with 13 bases sitting between them. The CDR3 loop is CASSVGPLHSPLHF. The CDR3 DNA reads as TGTGCCAGCAGCGTCGGTCCCTTGCATTCACCCCTCCACTTT.

A few counts support this clone. This chain uses TRBV29-1 with TRBJ1-4; no definite D call. The V end was cut by 0 bases, the J end by 7 bases, with 6 bases between. The length of the CDR3 is 12 residues. The germline V gene has CDR1 SQVTM and CDR2 ANQGSEA. CDR3 in amino acids: CSVEDAGEKLFF. CDR3 nucleotides: TGCAGCGTTGAAGATGCGGGTGAAAAACTGTTTTTT.

This clone was recorded a few times. The chain links TRBV5-4 to TRBJ2-1; 9 bases map to TRBD1. CDR1 and CDR2 from the germline V gene are SGHNT and YYREEE (reference sequence). Trimming took 0 bases from V and 6 from J; bases not matched to a gene: 7. The CDR3 sequence is 16 residues long. The CDR3 loop is CASSLGPGQGSNEQFF. CDR3 DNA sequence: TGTGCCAGCAGCTTGGGGCCGGGACAGGGTAGCAATGAGCAGTTCTTC.

The table lists this clone with a few counts. The rearrangement links TRBV5-8 to TRBJ2-7; TRBD1 matches 8 bases. The CDR3 consists of 15 residues. Trimming took 4 bases from V and 1 from J; bases not matched to a gene: 7. CDR1 and CDR2 from the germline V gene are SGHTS and YDEGEE. CDR3 in DNA: TGTGCCAGCAGCAAGACCGGGACAGGTTCCTACGAGCAGTACTTC. Translating it yields CASSKTGTGSYEQYF.

Remarks on this clone: Other DNA sequences in the sample encode the same CDR3. This chain links TRBV6-1 with TRBJ2-3; 10 bases agree with TRBD2. Germline values: CDR1 MNHNS, CDR2 SASEGT. The CDR3 loop spans 15 amino acids. Unmatched junction bases numbered 6, after V lost 8 bases and J lost 1 base. CDR3 sequence reads: CASRLLAGGTDTQYF. The CDR3 DNA is TGTGCCAGCCGACTCCTAGCGGGGGGCACAGATACGCAGTATTTT.

The chain links TRBV15 to TRBJ2-3; a possible D gene is TRBD2 (5 bases). Trimming pared 5 bases from V and 1 base from J, leaving 19 bases between. The CDR3 has 17 amino acids. Germline CDR1 LNHNV, CDR2 YYDKDF (reference sequence). The CDR3: CATSGRRRRYGTDTQYF. The CDR3 nucleotides are TGTGCCACCAGCGGACGCCGGAGGAGGTACGGCACAGATACGCAGTATTTT. The full variable domain, with the rest looked up from reference TRBV15 and TRBJ2-3, is DAMVIQNPRYQVTQFGKPVTLSCSQTLNHNVMYWYQQKSSQAPKLLFHYYDKDFNNEADTPDNFQSRRPNTSFCFLDIRSPGLGDTAMYLCATSGRRRRYGTDTQYFGPGTRLTVL.

This clone was found once. The chain has TRBV30 and TRBJ2-7; D is possibly TRBD1 (6 bases). V was clipped by 3 bases and J by 0 bases, with 12 bases between them. Germline V gene sequence: CDR1 GTSNPN, CDR2 SVGIG (reference sequence). This CDR3 has 14 amino acids. The CDR3 reads CAWRGQPDSYEQYF. The CDR3 DNA follows: TGTGCCTGGAGAGGACAGCCAGACTCCTACGAGCAGTACTTC.

This clone was picked up a small number of times. This chain connects TRBV30 to TRBJ2-5; possibly TRBD2 for D (5 bases). The ends were cut back, 4 bases at V and 5 bases at J, with 14 bases in the middle. Germline V lookup: CDR1 GTSNPN, CDR2 SVGIG (reference sequence). The CDR3 length is 13 residues. The CDR3 here is CAWTAPGMETQYF. The DNA for the CDR3 is TGTGCCTGGACTGCACCGGGGATGGAGACCCAGTACTTC.

The chain employs TRBV28 and TRBJ1-1; 7 bases are a match to TRBD1. V shed 4 bases and J 3 bases; nucleotides not matched to a gene: 2. The CDR3 extends over 13 amino acids. The V gene's germline CDR1 is MDHEN and CDR2 SYDVKM. The CDR3 is CASSSQGDTEAFF. Written as DNA, the CDR3 is TGTGCCAGCAGTTCTCAGGGGGACACTGAAGCTTTCTTT.

The CDR3 here is CSVEAGGGFETQYF. The CDR3, as DNA: TGCAGCGTTGAGGCTGGCGGGGGGTTCGAGACCCAGTACTTC. This chain uses TRBV29-1 with TRBJ2-5; 8 positions match TRBD2. This CDR3 has 14 amino acids. The germline gives CDR1 SQVTM, CDR2 ANQGSEA. The junction had 8 bases not matched to a gene; V was cut back by 3 bases and J by 5 bases.

The chain combines TRBV6-5 with TRBJ1-4, with D tentatively TRBD1 (5 bases). Per germline, CDR1 MNHEY and CDR2 SVGAGI. Trimming stripped 6 bases from V and 7 bases from J, with 15 bases between. This CDR3 spans 14 amino acids. CDR3 coding DNA: TGTGCCAGCAGAATACAGGACCGTCCTGAAAAACTGTTTTTT. This sequence encodes CASRIQDRPEKLFF.